This TCR beta chain was identified during a study of preoperative IRX-2 immunotherapy in early breast cancer. Treatment reported: preoperative locoregional IRX-2 cytokine immunotherapy. Samples came from a phase Ib trial of preoperative locoregional IRX-2 cytokine immunotherapy. The J segment lost 9 bases and the V segment lost 1 base, leaving 5 bases of the junction unmatched. This CDR3 is 15 amino acids long. The germline V gene encodes CDR1 SGHNT and CDR2 YENEEA. Libraries were prepared by immunoSEQ multiplex PCR; TCRdb keeps only in-frame clonotypes and omits some of them. The sample comprises about 5,600 clones, 55% to 65% of which are singletons, and about 11% rests with the top ten.

Sequenced material: tumor tissue, taken before IRX-2 immunotherapy. The J gene is TRBJ2-1, the V gene TRBV11-3; TRBD2 matches 11 bases. The receptor's source is a human donor with breast cancer. The CDR3 loop reads CASSLVTSGIVEQFF. The CDR3 nucleotides read TGTGCCAGCAGCTTAGTGACTAGCGGGATTGTTGAGCAGTTCTTC.